This T cell receptor beta chain came from a study of OX40 agonist ivuxolimab in advanced cancers. Looking at the study overall: Patients receiving dose escalation had hepatocellular carcinoma, melanoma, renal cell or head and neck cancer.

Repertoires were generated with immunoSEQ multiplex PCR, while TCRdb's copy carries only in-frame clones and drops some. Among some 77,000 clones listed, more than 75% were seen once. Autoimmune disease history or systemic immunosuppression led to patients being barred. The CDR3 runs 11 residues. V was shortened by 3 bases and J by 11 bases, with 11 bases between the two germline ends. CDR1 is SGHDN and CDR2 is FVKESK in the germline V gene. General study findings and limits: At doses 0.1 to 3.0 mg/kg, CD4+ and CD8+ clones expanded. Mean expanded clone counts were higher in CD8+ than CD4+ T cells.

Concerning this clone: The antigen is undetermined.

The origin of this receptor is an adult with an advanced solid tumor such as melanoma, head and neck, liver or kidney cancer. V usage is TRBV14 and J usage is TRBJ2-7, with D unresolved. The specimen comprised CD4+ or CD8+ T cells sorted from blood, sampled in a trial of the OX40 agonist ivuxolimab. CDR3 sequence (DNA): TGTGCCAGCAGCCACACAAGCGTCAAGTACTTC. It yields the protein CASSHTSVKYF.